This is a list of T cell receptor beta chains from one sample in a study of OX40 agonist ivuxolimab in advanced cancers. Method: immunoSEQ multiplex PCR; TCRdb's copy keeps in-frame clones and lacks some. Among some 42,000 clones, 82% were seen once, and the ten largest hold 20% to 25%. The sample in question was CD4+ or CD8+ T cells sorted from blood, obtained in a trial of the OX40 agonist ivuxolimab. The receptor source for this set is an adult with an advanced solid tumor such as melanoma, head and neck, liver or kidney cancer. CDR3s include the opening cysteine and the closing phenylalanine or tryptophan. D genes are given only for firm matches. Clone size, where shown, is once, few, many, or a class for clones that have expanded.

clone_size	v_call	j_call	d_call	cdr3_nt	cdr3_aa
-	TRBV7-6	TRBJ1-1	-	TGTGCCAGCAGCTTAGTGGAGAGGGAGGACACTGAAGCTTTCTTT	CASSLVEREDTEAFF
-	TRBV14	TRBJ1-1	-	TGTGCCAGCAGCCCCCTGGGAGGGGAATGGACTGAAGCTTTCTTT	CASSPLGGEWTEAFF
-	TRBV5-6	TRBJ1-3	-	TGTGCCAGCAGCTTGGGGGTGTCTGGAAACACCATATATTTT	CASSLGVSGNTIYF
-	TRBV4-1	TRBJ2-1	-	TGCGCCAGCAGCCAAGAACGGTCGGGAATGCTCTTC	CASSQERSGMLF
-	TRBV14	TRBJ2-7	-	TGTGCCAGCAGCCAAGACAGGGTTCAGCAGTACTTC	CASSQDRVQQYF
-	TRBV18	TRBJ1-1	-	TGTGCCAGCTCACCACCGTGGGGGTGGGATCGGAACACTGAAGCTTTCTTT	CASSPPWGWDRNTEAFF
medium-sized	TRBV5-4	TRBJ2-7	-	TGTGCCAGCAGCTTGGAAGGCATCACCTACGAGCAGTACTTC	CASSLEGITYEQYF
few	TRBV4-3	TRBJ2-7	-	TGCGCCAGCAGCCAAGTGGACGGTCACGAGCAGTACTTC	CASSQVDGHEQYF
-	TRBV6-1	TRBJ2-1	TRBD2	TGTGCCAGTAGAGCGGGGTCTTGGGTTCAGTTCTTC	CASRAGSWVQFF
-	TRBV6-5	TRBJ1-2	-	TGTGCCAGCAGTTACTCGGGCGGGGGAGGTCGTGGCTACACCTTC	CASSYSGGGGRGYTF
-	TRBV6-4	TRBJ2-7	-	TGTGCCAGCAGTACTGAGGCAGGGAAGTCCTACGAGCAGTACTTC	CASSTEAGKSYEQYF
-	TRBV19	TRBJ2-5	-	TGTGCCAGTAGGGCTAGTGGGGAGACCCAGTACTTC	CASRASGETQYF
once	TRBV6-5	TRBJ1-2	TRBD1	TGTGCCAGCAGTTCGGGGACAGGCCTCTTGACCGATGGCTACACCTTC	CASSSGTGLLTDGYTF
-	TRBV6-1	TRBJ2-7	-	TGTGCCAGCAGGAGGACCCAGCAGGCATACGAGCAGTACTTC	CASRRTQQAYEQYF
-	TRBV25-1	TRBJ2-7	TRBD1	TGTGCCAGCAGTTGGACAGGGGGCTCCTACGAGCAGTACTTC	CASSWTGGSYEQYF
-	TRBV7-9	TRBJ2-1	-	TGTGCCAGCAGCACTAGCCAAGGACGGAACTTCAATGAGCAGTTCTTC	CASSTSQGRNFNEQFF
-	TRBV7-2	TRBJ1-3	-	TGTGCCAGCAGCCCCTCTGGGGGAGCAGGGACTGGAAACACCATATATTTT	CASSPSGGAGTGNTIYF
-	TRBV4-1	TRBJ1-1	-	TGCGCCAGCAGCCAAGTGGGACTTGAAGCTTTCTTT	CASSQVGLEAFF
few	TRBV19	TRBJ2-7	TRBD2	TGTGCCAGTAGTCCTAGACTAGCGGGAAACTCCTACGAGCAGTACTTC	CASSPRLAGNSYEQYF
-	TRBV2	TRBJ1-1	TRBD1	TGTGCCAGCAGCCCGGACAGGGTGAACACTGAAGCTTTCTTT	CASSPDRVNTEAFF
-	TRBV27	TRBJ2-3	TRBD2	TGTGCCAGCAGTTTGGGGGGGAGCACAGATACGCAGTATTTT	CASSLGGSTDTQYF
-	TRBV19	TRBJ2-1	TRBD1	TGTGCCAGTAGTATCGGGGGATCTTGGACAGGGGATTACAATGAGCAGTTCTTC	CASSIGGSWTGDYNEQFF
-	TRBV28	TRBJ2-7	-	TGTGCCAGCAGTCCGGCCGCTAGTTACTACGAGCAGTACTTC	CASSPAASYYEQYF
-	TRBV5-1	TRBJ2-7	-	TGCGCCAGCAGCTTGGGCGGTGTTATCTACGAGCAGTACTTC	CASSLGGVIYEQYF
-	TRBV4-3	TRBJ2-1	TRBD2	TGCGCCAGCAGCCAAGGACTAGCGGGAGGCCAATTCTACAATGAGCAGTTCTTC	CASSQGLAGGQFYNEQFF
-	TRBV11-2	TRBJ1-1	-	TGTGCCAGCAGCTTACTGGCAGGGATGGTTCTGAACACTGAAGCTTTCTTT	CASSLLAGMVLNTEAFF
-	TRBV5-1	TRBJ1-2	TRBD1	TGCGCCAGCAGCTGGGACAGGGAATTAGACGGCTACACCTTC	CASSWDRELDGYTF
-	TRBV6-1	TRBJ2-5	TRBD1	TGTGCCAGCAGTGAATTGGGACAGGGTTTCACAACCCAGTACTTC	CASSELGQGFTTQYF
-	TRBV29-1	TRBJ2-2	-	TGCAGCGTTACTCAGAACACCGGGGAGCTGTTTTTT	CSVTQNTGELFF
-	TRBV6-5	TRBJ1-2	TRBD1	TGTGCCAGCAGAAGGACAGGCAACTATGGCTACACCTTC	CASRRTGNYGYTF
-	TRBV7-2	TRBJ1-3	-	TGTGCCAGCAGCTACTGGGGGGTAGAAAACACCATATATTTT	CASSYWGVENTIYF
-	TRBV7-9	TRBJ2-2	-	TGTGCCAGCTGGACATCGAACACCGGGGAGCTGTTTTTT	CASWTSNTGELFF
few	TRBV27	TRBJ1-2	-	TGTGCCAGCAGTGTCGACAGTGCATATGGCTACACCTTC	CASSVDSAYGYTF
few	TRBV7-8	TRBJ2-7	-	TGTGCCAGCAGCTTAGGGGTGGGCTACGAGCAGTACTTC	CASSLGVGYEQYF
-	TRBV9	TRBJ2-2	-	TGTGCCAGCACCCGCCCGGGGCGAGGCACCGGGGAGCTGTTTTTT	CASTRPGRGTGELFF
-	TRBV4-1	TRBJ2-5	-	TGCGCCAGCAGCCAAGAGGGGGGCGGGTACCAAGAGACCCAGTACTTC	CASSQEGGGYQETQYF